This T cell receptor (beta chain) was identified in a study of blood T cell repertoires in COVID-19. Generated by immunoSEQ multiplex PCR, the TCRdb table keeps only in-frame clones and is missing some. The data hold roughly 360,000 clones, with 88% observed a single time. This CDR3 has 15 amino acids. Germline V gene sequence: CDR1 SGHDT, CDR2 YYEEEE. V was pared by 4 bases and J by 7 bases, with 18 bases between. Individuals aged roughly 18 to 90 years were recruited from around 22 US areas. Participant-reported clinical history was the basis for cohort assignment. The chain links TRBV5-6 to TRBJ2-1, with D possibly TRBD2 on 5 matching bases. The sequencing input was PBMCs or T cells enriched from blood (not recorded which). The receptor was isolated from a woman aged 25-40 years with acute COVID-19. The CDR3 loop is CASSRFDNTGNEQFF. The CDR3 DNA sequence: TGTGCCAGCAGCCGATTCGATAACACGGGAAATGAGCAGTTCTTC. Full variable domain (remainder filled in from reference TRBV5-6 and TRBJ2-1): DAGVTQSPTHLIKTRGQQVTLRCSPKSGHDTVSWYQQALGQGPQFIFQYYEEEERQRGNFPDRFSGHQFPNYSSELNVNALLLGDSALYLCASSRFDNTGNEQFFGPGTRLTVL.